This TCR beta chain was profiled in a study of cytomegalovirus exposure and HLA in healthy donors. Study at large: An analysis done earlier identified around 100 million unique TCR beta sequences from approximately 180 million T cells.

In regard to this clone: Its antigen is as yet unknown.

CDR3 size: 12 residues. Between the trimmed V and J ends, which lost 3 bases and 3 bases, there was a span of 6 bases. Germline CDR1 SQVTM, CDR2 ANQGSEA. Study observations and caveats: The sole available immune exposure information was CMV serostatus. Within an earlier analysis, most TCR beta V segments proved productive either about 87% or about 30% of the time. CMV antigen specificity was confirmed in vitro for a few CMV-associated chains.

PCR amplification relied on 60 Vbeta primers (plus 13 Jbeta primers). This table comes from immunoSEQ multiplex PCR, and its TCRdb copy is limited to in-frame clones, with some not included. The repertoire holds about 160,000 clones, with about four fifths as singletons. J is TRBJ1-3 and V is TRBV29-1, with D possibly TRBD1 on 6 matching bases. Sequenced: PBMCs. This clonotype originated in a girl aged 10-17 years in good health and CMV-seropositive. This CDR3 is CSVDRGGNTIYF. DNA of the CDR3: TGCAGCGTTGACAGGGGTGGAAACACCATATATTTT. Together with reference TRBV29-1 and TRBJ1-3, the CDR3 gives the full variable domain: SAVISQKPSRDICQRGTSLTIQCQVDSQVTMMFWYRQQPGQSLTLIATANQGSEATYESGFVIDKFPISRPNLTFSTLTVSNMSPEDSSIYLCSVDRGGNTIYFGEGSWLTVV.